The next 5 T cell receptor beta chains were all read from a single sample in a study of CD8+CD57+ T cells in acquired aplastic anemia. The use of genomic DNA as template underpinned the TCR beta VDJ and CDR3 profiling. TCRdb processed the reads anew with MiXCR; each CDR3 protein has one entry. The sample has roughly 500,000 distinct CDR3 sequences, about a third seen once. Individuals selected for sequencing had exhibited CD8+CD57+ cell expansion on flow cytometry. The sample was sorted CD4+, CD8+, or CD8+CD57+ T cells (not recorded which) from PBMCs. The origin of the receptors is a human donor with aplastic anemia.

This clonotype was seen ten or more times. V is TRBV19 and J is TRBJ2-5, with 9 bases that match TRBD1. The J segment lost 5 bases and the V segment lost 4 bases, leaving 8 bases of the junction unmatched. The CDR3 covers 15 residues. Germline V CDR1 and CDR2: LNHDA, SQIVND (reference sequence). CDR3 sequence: CASSTTGGTMETQYF. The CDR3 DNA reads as TGTGCCAGTAGTACCACAGGGGGCACGATGGAGACCCAGTACTTC.

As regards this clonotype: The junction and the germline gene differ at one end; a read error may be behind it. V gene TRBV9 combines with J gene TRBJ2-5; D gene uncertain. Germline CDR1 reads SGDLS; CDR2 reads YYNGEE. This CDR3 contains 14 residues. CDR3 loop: CAGSVGLTQETQYF. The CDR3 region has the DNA TGTGCCGGCAGCGTAGGTCTGACGCAAGAGACCCAGTACTTC.

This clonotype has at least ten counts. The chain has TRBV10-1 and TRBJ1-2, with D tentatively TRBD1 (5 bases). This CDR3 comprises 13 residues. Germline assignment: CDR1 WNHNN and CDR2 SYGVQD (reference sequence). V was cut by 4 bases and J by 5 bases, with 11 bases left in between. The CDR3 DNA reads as TGCGCCAGCAGTGCCCAGGGACGGTATGGCTACACCTTC. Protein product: CASSAQGRYGYTF.

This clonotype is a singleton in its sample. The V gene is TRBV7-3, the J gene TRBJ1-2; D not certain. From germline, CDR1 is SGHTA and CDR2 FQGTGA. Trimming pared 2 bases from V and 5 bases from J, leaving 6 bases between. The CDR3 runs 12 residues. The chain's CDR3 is CASSLGMYGYTF. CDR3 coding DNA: TGTGCCAGCAGCTTAGGGATGTATGGCTACACCTTC.

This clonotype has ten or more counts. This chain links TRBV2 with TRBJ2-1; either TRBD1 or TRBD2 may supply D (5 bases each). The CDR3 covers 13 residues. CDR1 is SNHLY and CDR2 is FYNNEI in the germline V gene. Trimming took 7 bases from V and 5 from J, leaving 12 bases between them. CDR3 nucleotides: TGTGCCAGCAATAAAAGGGGAGACAATGAGCAGTTCTTC. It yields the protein CASNKRGDNEQFF. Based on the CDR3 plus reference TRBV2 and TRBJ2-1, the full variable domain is EPEVTQTPSHQVTQMGQEVILRCVPISNHLYFYWYRQILGQKVEFLVSFYNNEISEKSEIFDDQFSVERPDGSNFTLKIRSTKLEDSAMYFCASNKRGDNEQFFGPGTRLTVL.